This TCR beta chain appears in the sequencing data of a study of breast tumors, draining lymph nodes, adjacent tissues. TCRdb reprocessed the multiplex PCR reads via MiXCR and lists one record per CDR3 protein. This table has fewer than 200,000 distinct CDR3 sequences, 25% to 40% appearing once. Axillary draining lymph nodes of breast cancer patients supplied the node samples. Study results and limitations: Compared with basal-like, luminal-like tumors shared significantly more repertoire with nontumor tissue. Data fit most tumor T cells coming from lymph node, expanding in tumor. Compared with lymph nodes, tumors were less diverse; compared with nontumor tissue, more.

In regard to this clonotype: Its antigen is unknown.

Sequencing used axillary lymph node tissue. This TCR derives from a female donor with breast cancer. Some clones in this sample may be carry-over from other donors' samples.

The CDR3 reads CASSQGQADSPLHF. The CDR3 region has the DNA TGTGCCAGCAGCCAAGGACAGGCGGATTCACCCCTCCACTTT. The genes are TRBV14 and TRBJ1-6; tentatively, D is TRBD1 (6 bases). The germline V and J ends were trimmed by 1 base and 8 bases, with 9 bases remaining between them. CDR3 size: 14 residues. CDR1 SGHDN and CDR2 FVKESK come from the germline V gene.